The sequence of this TCR beta chain was determined in a study of OX40 agonist ivuxolimab in advanced cancers. Data came from immunoSEQ multiplex PCR; TCRdb stores just in-frame clones and leaves some out. The data contain tens of thousands of clones, 80% of them singletons. For this clone: As yet, its antigen is unknown.

Study conclusions and caveats: Expanded peripheral T cells had an undetermined antigen specificity. Relative to CD4+, CD8+ T cells held more expanded clones on average.

The germline CDR1 and CDR2 sequences are LNHDA and SQIVND (reference sequence). The CDR3 spans 14 residues. V was clipped by 5 bases and J by 5 bases; unmatched bases: 4. This clonotype was obtained from an adult with an advanced solid tumor such as melanoma, head and neck, liver or kidney cancer. The chain employs TRBV19 and TRBJ2-1, with 9 bases fitting TRBD1. The sequencing here drew on CD4+ or CD8+ T cells sorted from blood, taken in a trial of the OX40 agonist ivuxolimab. CDR3 in amino acids: CASSSRDRDNEQFF. Written as DNA, the CDR3 is TGTGCCAGTAGTTCCCGGGACAGGGACAATGAGCAGTTCTTC.